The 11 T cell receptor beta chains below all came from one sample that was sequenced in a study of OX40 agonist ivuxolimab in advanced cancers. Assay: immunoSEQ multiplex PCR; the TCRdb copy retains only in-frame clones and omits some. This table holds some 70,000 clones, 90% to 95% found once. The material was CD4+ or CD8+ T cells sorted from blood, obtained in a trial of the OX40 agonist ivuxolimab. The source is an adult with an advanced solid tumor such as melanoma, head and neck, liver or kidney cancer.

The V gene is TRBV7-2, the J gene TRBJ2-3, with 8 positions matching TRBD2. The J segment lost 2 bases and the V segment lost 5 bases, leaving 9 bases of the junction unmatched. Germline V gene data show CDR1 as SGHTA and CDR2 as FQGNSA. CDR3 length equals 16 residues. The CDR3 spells CASSTLLAGLTDTQYF. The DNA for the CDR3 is TGTGCCAGCAGCACCCTTCTAGCGGGCCTCACAGATACGCAGTATTTT.

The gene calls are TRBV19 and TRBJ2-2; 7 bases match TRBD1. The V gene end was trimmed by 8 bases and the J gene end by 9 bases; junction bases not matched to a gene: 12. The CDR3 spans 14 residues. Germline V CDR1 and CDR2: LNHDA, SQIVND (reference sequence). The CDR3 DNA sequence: TGTGCCAGTCGGGACAGATCTACTCTAAGGGAGCTGTTTTTT. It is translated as CASRDRSTLRELFF.

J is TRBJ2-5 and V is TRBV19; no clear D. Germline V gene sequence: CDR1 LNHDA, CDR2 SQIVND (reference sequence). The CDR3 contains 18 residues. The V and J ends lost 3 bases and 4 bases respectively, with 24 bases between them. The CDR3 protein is CASSINPRARMGGETQYF. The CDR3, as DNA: TGTGCCAGTAGTATCAACCCTCGAGCGAGGATGGGTGGAGAGACCCAGTACTTC.

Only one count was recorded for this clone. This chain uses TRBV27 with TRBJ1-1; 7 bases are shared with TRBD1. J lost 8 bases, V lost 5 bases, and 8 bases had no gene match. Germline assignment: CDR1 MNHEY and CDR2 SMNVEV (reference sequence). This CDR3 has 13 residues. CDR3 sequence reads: CASSPRDRLEAFF. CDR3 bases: TGTGCCAGCAGTCCCCGGGACAGACTGGAAGCTTTCTTT.

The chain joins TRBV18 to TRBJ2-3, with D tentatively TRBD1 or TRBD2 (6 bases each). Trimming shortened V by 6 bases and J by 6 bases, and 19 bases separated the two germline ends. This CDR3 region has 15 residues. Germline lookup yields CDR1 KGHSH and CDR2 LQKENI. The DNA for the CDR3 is TGTGCCAGCTCCGCCAAACAAACGGGGGCGGATACGCAGTATTTT. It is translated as CASSAKQTGADTQYF. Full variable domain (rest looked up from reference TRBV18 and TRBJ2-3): NAGVMQNPRHLVRRRGQEARLRCSPMKGHSHVYWYRQLPEEGLKFMVYLQKENIIDESGMPKERFSAEFPKEGPSILRIQQVVRGDSAAYFCASSAKQTGADTQYFGPGTRLTVL.

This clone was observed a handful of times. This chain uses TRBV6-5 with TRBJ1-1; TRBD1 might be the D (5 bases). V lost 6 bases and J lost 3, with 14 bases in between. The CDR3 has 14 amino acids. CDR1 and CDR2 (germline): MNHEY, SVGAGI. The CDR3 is CASRRPDRDTEAFF. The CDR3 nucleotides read TGTGCCAGCAGACGACCCGACAGAGACACTGAAGCTTTCTTT.

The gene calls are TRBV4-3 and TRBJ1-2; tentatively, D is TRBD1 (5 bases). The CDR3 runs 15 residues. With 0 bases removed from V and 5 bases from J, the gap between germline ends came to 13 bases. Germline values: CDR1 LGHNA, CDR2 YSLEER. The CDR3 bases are TGCGCCAGCAGCCAAGAGGTAGGGGCCCTGTATGGCTACACCTTC. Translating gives CASSQEVGALYGYTF.

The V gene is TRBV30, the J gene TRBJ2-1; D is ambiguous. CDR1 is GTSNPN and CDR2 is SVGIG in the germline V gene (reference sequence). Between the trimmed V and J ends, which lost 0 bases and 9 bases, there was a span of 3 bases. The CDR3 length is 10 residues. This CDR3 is CAWSVREQFF. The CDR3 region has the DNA TGTGCCTGGAGTGTACGTGAGCAGTTCTTC.

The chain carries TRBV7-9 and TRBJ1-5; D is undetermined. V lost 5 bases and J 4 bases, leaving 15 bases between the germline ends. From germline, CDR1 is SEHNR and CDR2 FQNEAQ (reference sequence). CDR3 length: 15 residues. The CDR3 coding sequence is TGTGCCAGCAGCGCCGAGGACGGATTAAATCAGCCCCAGCATTTT. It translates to CASSAEDGLNQPQHF. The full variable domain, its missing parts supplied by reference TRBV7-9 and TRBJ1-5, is DTGVSQNPRHKITKRGQNVTFRCDPISEHNRLYWYRQTLGQGPEFLTYFQNEAQLEKSRLLSDRFSAERPKGSFSTLEIQRTEQGDSAMYLCASSAEDGLNQPQHFGDGTRLSIL.

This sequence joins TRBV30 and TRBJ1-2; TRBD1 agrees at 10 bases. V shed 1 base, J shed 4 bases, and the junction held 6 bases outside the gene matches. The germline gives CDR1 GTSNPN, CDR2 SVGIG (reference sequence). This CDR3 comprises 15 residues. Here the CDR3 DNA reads TGTGCCTGGAGTGGACAGGGGGCGAGTGGCTATGGCTACACCTTC. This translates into CAWSGQGASGYGYTF.

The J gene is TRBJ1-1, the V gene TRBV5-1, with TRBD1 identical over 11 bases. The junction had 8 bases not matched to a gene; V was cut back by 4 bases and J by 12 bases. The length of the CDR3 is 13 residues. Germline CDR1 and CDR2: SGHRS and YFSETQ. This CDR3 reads CASSLVGQGVTFF. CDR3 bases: TGCGCCAGCAGCCTGGTGGGACAGGGGGTGACTTTCTTT. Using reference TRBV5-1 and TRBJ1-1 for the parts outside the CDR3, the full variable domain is KAGVTQTPRYLIKTRGQQVTLSCSPISGHRSVSWYQQTPGQGLQFLFEYFSETQRNKGNFPGRFSGRQFSNSRSEMNVSTLELGDSALYLCASSLVGQGVTFFGQGTRLTVV.